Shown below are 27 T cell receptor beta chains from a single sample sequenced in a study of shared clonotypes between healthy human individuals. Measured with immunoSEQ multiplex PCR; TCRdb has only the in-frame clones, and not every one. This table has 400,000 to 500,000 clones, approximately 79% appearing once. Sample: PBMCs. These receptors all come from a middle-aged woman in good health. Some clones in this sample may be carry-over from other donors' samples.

The CDR3, as DNA: TGTGCCAGCAGCTGGGCAGAGAACACCGGGGAGCTGTTTTTT. Amino acids: CASSWAENTGELFF. This chain links TRBV7-2 with TRBJ2-2, with D hard to call. Germline V lookup: CDR1 SGHTA, CDR2 FQGNSA. The CDR3 length is 14 residues. The V gene lost 4 bases and the J gene lost 1 base, with 7 bases spanning the gap.

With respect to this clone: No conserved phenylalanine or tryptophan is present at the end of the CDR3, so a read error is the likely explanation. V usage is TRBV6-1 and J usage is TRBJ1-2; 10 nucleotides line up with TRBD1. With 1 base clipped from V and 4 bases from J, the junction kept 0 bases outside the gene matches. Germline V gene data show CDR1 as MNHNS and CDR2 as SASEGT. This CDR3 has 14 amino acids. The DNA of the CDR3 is TGTGCCAGCAGTGAAGGGACAGGGGGCTATGGCTACACCATC. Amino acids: CASSEGTGGYGYTI.

For the CDR3, the DNA is TGTGCCATCAGTGAGTCGGGGAGCCTCCGGCAGGGGGGGCGTCTAGGAAACACCATATATTTT. This translates into CAISESGSLRQGGRLGNTIYF. The V gene is TRBV10-3, the J gene TRBJ1-3, with TRBD1 matching over 7 bases. Germline V gene sequence: CDR1 ENHRY, CDR2 SYGVKD. The CDR3 has 21 residues. Trimming took 0 bases from V and 4 from J; bases not matched to a gene: 21.

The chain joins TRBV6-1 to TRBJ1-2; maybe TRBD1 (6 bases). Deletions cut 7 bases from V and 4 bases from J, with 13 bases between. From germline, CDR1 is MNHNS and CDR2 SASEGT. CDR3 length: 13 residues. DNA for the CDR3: TGTGCCAGCAATTCCGGGACAACCTATGGCTACACCTTC. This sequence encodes CASNSGTTYGYTF.

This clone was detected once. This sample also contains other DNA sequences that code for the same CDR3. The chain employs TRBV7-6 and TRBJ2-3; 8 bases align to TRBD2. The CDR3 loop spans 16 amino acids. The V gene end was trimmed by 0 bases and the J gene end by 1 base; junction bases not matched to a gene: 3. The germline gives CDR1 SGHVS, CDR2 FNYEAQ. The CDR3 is CASSLAEAGGTDTQYF. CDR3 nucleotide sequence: TGTGCCAGCAGCTTAGCGGAAGCGGGAGGCACAGATACGCAGTATTTT.

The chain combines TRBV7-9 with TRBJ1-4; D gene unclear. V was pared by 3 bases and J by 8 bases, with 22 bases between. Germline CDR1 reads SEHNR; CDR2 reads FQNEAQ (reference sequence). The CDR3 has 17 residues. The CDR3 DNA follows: TGTGCCAGCAGCTTCTCGGGCCCGGGCTGGGGTGCGGAAAAACTGTTTTTT. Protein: CASSFSGPGWGAEKLFF.

CDR3 sequence reads: CAISVGQDTDTQYF. The CDR3 DNA sequence: TGTGCCATCAGTGTGGGACAGGACACAGATACGCAGTATTTT. The chain links TRBV10-3 to TRBJ2-3; 8 bases are shared with TRBD1. Trimming cost V 4 bases and J 2 bases; bases outside gene matches: 2. Per germline, CDR1 ENHRY and CDR2 SYGVKD. The CDR3 consists of 14 residues.

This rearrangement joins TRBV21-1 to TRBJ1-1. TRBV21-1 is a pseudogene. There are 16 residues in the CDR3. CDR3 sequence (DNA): TGTGCCAGCAGATCGAGAGTGGCTACACAATTCGCACTGAAGTTCTTT. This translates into CASRSRVATQFALKFF.

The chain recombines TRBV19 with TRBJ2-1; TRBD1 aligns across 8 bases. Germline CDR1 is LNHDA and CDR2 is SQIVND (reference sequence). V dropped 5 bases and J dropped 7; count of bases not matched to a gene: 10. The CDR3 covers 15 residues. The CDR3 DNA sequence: TGTGCCAGTAGTGCAGGACAGGGATTGGGGAATGAGCAGTTCTTC. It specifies CASSAGQGLGNEQFF.

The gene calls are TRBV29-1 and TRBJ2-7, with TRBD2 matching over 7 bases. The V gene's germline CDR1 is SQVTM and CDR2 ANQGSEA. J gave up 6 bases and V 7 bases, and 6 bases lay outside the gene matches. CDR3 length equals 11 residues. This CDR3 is CSGQRGVEQYF. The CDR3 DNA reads TGCAGCGGCCAGCGGGGTGTCGAGCAGTACTTC.

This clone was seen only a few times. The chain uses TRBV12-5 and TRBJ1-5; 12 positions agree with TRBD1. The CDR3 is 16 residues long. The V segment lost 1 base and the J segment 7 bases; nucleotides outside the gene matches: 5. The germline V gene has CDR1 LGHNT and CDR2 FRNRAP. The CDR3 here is CASGLAPGQGAQPQHF. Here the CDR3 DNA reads TGTGCTAGTGGTTTGGCGCCGGGACAGGGGGCCCAGCCCCAGCATTTT.

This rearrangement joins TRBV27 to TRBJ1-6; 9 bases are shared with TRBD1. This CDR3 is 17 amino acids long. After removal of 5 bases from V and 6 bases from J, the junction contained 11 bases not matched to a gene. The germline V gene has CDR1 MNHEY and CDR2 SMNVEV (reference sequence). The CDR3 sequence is CASSTIQGAFGNSPLHF. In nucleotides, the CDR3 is TGTGCCAGCAGTACAATACAGGGGGCGTTCGGTAATTCACCCCTCCACTTT.

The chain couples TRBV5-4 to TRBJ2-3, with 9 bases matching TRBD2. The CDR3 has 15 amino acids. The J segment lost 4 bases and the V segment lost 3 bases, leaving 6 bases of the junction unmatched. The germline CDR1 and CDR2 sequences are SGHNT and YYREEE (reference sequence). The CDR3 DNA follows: TGTGCCAGCAGCTCGCCTAGCGGGACGGCAGATACGCAGTATTTT. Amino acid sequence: CASSSPSGTADTQYF.

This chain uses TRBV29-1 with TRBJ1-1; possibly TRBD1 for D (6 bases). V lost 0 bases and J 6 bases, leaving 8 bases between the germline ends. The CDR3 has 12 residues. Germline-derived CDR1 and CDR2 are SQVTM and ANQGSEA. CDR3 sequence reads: CSVEETGAEAFF. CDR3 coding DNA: TGCAGCGTTGAAGAGACAGGTGCTGAAGCTTTCTTT.

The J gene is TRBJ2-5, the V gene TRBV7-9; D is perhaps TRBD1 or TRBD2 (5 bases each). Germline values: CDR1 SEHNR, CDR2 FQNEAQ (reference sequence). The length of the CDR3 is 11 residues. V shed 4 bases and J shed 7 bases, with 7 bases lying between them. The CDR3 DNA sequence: TGTGCCAGCAGCTCTGGGGGGACCCAGTACTTC. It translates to CASSSGGTQYF.

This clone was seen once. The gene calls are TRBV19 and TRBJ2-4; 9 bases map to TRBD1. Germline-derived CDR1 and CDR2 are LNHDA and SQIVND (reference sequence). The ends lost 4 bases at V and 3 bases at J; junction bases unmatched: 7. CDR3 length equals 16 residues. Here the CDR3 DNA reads TGTGCCAGTAGTAGGACAGGGGAGGTCCACAAAAACATTCAGTACTTC. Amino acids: CASSRTGEVHKNIQYF.

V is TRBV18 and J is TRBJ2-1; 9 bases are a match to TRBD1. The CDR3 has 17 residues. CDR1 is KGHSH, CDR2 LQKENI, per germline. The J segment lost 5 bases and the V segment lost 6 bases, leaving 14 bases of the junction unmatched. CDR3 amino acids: CASSPAWDRDGDNEQFF. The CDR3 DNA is TGTGCCAGCTCCCCGGCCTGGGACAGGGATGGAGACAATGAGCAGTTCTTC.

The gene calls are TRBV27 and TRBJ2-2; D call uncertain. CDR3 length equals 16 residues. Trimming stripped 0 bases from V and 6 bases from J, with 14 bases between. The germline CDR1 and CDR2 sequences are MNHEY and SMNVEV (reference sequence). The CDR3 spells CASSLSFLGLAGELFF. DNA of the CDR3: TGTGCCAGCAGTTTATCGTTTTTAGGGCTCGCCGGGGAGCTGTTTTTT.

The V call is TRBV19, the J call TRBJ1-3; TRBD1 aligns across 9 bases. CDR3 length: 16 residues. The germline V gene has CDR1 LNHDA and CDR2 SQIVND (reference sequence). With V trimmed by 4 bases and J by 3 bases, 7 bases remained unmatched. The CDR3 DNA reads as TGTGCCAGTAGTACGACCGGGACAGGGTTTGGAAACACCATATATTTT. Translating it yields CASSTTGTGFGNTIYF.

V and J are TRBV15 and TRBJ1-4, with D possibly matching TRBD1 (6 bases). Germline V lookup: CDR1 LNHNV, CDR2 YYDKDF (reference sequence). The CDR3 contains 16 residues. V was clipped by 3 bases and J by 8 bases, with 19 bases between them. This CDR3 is CATSSPREQGGEKLFF. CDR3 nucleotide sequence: TGTGCCACCAGCAGCCCCCGGGAACAGGGTGGAGAAAAACTGTTTTTT.

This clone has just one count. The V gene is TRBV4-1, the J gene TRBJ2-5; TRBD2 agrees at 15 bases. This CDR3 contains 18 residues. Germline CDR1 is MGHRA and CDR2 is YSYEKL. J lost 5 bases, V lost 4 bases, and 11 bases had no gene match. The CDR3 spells CASSPRTSGRAVVETQYF. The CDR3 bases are TGCGCCAGCAGCCCTCGGACTAGCGGGAGGGCCGTGGTTGAGACCCAGTACTTC.

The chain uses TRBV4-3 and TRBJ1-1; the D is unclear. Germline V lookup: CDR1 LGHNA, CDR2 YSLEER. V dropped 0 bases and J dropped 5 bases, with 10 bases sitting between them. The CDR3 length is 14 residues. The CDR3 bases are TGCGCCAGCAGCCAAGATCGGTGGGTTACTGAAGCTTTCTTT. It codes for CASSQDRWVTEAFF.

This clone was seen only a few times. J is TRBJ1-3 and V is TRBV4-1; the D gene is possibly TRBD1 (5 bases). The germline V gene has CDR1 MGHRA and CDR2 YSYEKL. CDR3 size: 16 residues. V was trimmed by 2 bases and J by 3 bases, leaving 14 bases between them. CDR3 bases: TGCGCCAGCAGCCAAATCGGGACCCTGATTGGAAACACCATATATTTT. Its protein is CASSQIGTLIGNTIYF.

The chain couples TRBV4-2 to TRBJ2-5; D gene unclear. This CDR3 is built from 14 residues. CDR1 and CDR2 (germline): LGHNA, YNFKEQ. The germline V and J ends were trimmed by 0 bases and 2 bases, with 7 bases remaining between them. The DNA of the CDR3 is TGTGCCAGCAGCCAAGAGCGGCCACAAGAGACCCAGTACTTC. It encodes CASSQERPQETQYF.

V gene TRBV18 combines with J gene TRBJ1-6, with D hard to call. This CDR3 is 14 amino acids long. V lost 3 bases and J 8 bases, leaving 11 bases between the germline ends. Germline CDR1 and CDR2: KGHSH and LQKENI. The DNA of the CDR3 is TGTGCCAGCTCACCCCGGAGGGATGATTCACCCCTCCACTTT. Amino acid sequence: CASSPRRDDSPLHF.

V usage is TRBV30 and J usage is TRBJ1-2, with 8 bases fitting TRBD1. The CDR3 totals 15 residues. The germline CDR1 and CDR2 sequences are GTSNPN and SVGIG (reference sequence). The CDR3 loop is CATSGQDNPNYGYTF. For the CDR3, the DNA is TGTGCTACGTCGGGACAGGACAACCCTAACTATGGCTACACCTTC.

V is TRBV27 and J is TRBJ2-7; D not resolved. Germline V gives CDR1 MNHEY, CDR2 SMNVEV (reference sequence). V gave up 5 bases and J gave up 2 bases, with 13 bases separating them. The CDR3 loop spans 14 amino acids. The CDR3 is CASSPLDWAYEQYF. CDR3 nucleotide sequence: TGTGCCAGCAGTCCTCTTGACTGGGCCTACGAGCAGTACTTC.